The 12 T cell receptor beta chains in this list originate from one sample, sequenced in a study of CXCR3-negative and CXCR3-positive naive CD8 T cells. 5' RACE that incorporated UMI labels was used to prepare the TRB cDNA libraries. TCRdb re-analyzed the 5' RACE reads; it lists each CDR3 protein once, without DNA. Listed are roughly 140,000 distinct CDR3 sequences; 0.25% to 0.3% falls within the top ten. Findings and limits, study-wide: CXCR3-positive naive cells had more hydrophobic TRB CDR3s than CXCR3-negative naive cells.

These receptors have no known antigen. The material sequenced was naive CXCR3+ CD8+ T cells from blood. Subset described: CD45RO-CCR7+CD27+CD95- naive CD8+ T cells expressing CXCR3 (TNR3+). The receptors stem from a human donor in good health. Some clones in this sample may be carry-over from other donors' samples.

The chain uses TRBV6-4 and TRBJ2-2; the D call from TCRdb, TRBD1, cannot be confirmed without DNA. The CDR3 is 16 amino acids. The V gene's germline CDR1 is MRHNA and CDR2 SNTAGT. CDR3 sequence: CASSDSVGGNTGELFF.

The chain employs TRBV7-3 and TRBJ2-2; no DNA is available, so the TRBD2 call from TCRdb remains unchecked. This CDR3 region has 16 residues. Looked up from germline, CDR1 is SGHTA and CDR2 is FQGTGA. The CDR3: CASSLGRGGNTGELFF. Variable domain in full (rest from reference TRBV7-3 and TRBJ2-2): GAGVSQTPSNKVTEKGKYVELRCDPISGHTALYWYRQSLGQGPEFLIYFQGTGAADDSGLPNDRFFAVRPEGSVSTLKIQRTERGDSAVYLCASSLGRGGNTGELFFGEGSRLTVL.

This sequence joins TRBV7-9 and TRBJ1-2; the D call from TCRdb, TRBD1, cannot be confirmed without DNA. Germline CDR1 reads SEHNR; CDR2 reads FQNEAQ (reference sequence). The CDR3 has 16 residues. The CDR3 region is CASSLIPGQDLWGYTF.

The chain recombines TRBV15 with TRBJ2-5. Germline CDR1 is LNHNV and CDR2 is YYDKDF (reference sequence). This CDR3 comprises 16 residues. The CDR3 loop is CATSRDRAGIEETQYF. The whole variable domain, filled in from reference TRBV15 and TRBJ2-5, reads DAMVIQNPRYQVTQFGKPVTLSCSQTLNHNVMYWYQQKSSQAPKLLFHYYDKDFNNEADTPDNFQSRRPNTSFCFLDIRSPGLGDTAMYLCATSRDRAGIEETQYFGPGTRLLVL.

J is TRBJ2-3 and V is TRBV4-1; absent DNA, TCRdb's TRBD1 call cannot be checked. The CDR3 covers 18 residues. Germline CDR1 MGHRA, CDR2 YSYEKL. The CDR3 protein is CASSQVSWVGTASDTQYF.

V usage is TRBV29-1 and J usage is TRBJ2-1; with no DNA, the TCRdb D assignment of TRBD2 cannot be verified. Germline V gene data show CDR1 as SQVTM and CDR2 as ANQGSEA. CDR3 size: 14 residues. CDR3 amino acids: CSALGLAGLVEQFF.

The genes are TRBV7-9 and TRBJ2-3; no DNA is available, so the TRBD1 call from TCRdb remains unchecked. Germline values: CDR1 SEHNR, CDR2 FQNEAQ (reference sequence). This CDR3 has 14 amino acids. The CDR3 reads CASSLSRGEDTQYF. Full variable domain (missing parts from reference TRBV7-9 and TRBJ2-3): DTGVSQNPRHKITKRGQNVTFRCDPISEHNRLYWYRQTLGQGPEFLTYFQNEAQLEKSRLLSDRFSAERPKGSFSTLEIQRTEQGDSAMYLCASSLSRGEDTQYFGPGTRLTVL.

This chain connects TRBV5-1 to TRBJ2-3; TCRdb selects TRBD2, and the lack of DNA leaves this call unchecked. Germline assignment: CDR1 SGHRS and CDR2 YFSETQ. The CDR3 totals 17 residues. CDR3 sequence reads: CASSLGASGRHRDTQYF. The full variable domain, with the rest looked up from reference TRBV5-1 and TRBJ2-3, is KAGVTQTPRYLIKTRGQQVTLSCSPISGHRSVSWYQQTPGQGLQFLFEYFSETQRNKGNFPGRFSGRQFSNSRSEMNVSTLELGDSALYLCASSLGASGRHRDTQYFGPGTRLTVL.

This rearrangement joins TRBV29-1 to TRBJ2-7; there is no DNA to check the TCRdb D call of TRBD1. This CDR3 contains 11 residues. Germline V lookup: CDR1 SQVTM, CDR2 ANQGSEA. The CDR3 loop reads CSVFSQGGQYF.

J is TRBJ2-3 and V is TRBV5-4; the TRBD1 assignment by TCRdb is unverifiable without DNA. CDR1 is SGHNT and CDR2 is YYREEE in the germline V gene (reference sequence). This CDR3 is 15 amino acids long. The CDR3 sequence: CASSAQGGSTDTQYF. Filled out from reference TRBV5-4 and TRBJ2-3, the complete variable domain reads ETGVTQSPTHLIKTRGQQVTLRCSSQSGHNTVSWYQQALGQGPQFIFQYYREEENGRGNFPPRFSGLQFPNYSSELNVNALELDDSALYLCASSAQGGSTDTQYFGPGTRLTVL.

The rearrangement joins TRBV28 to TRBJ1-6; the D gene TCRdb calls, TRBD1, cannot be checked with no DNA. CDR3 length: 15 residues. Germline V gene sequence: CDR1 MDHEN, CDR2 SYDVKM. The CDR3 spells CASSPGTDNNSPLHF. Together with reference TRBV28 and TRBJ1-6, the CDR3 gives the full variable domain: DVKVTQSSRYLVKRTGEKVFLECVQDMDHENMFWYRQDPGLGLRLIYFSYDVKMKEKGDIPEGYSVSREKKERFSLILESASTNQTSMYLCASSPGTDNNSPLHFGNGTRLTVT.

The J gene is TRBJ2-7, the V gene TRBV28; absent DNA, TCRdb's TRBD2 call cannot be checked. The CDR3 length is 19 residues. Germline lookup yields CDR1 MDHEN and CDR2 SYDVKM. The CDR3 here is CASSLRPGTSAGAADEQYF.